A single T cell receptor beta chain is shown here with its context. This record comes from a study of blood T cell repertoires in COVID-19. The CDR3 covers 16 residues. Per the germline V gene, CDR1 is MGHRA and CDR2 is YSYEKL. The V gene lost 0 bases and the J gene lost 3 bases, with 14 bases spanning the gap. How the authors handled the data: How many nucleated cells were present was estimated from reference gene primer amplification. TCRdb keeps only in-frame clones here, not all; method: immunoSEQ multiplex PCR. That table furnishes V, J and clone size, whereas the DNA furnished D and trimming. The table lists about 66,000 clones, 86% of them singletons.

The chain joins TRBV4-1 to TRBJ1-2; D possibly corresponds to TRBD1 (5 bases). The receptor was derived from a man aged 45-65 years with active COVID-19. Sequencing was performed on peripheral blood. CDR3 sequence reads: CASSQDGARGDYGYTF. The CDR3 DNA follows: TGCGCCAGCAGCCAAGATGGGGCGCGTGGTGACTATGGCTACACCTTC.